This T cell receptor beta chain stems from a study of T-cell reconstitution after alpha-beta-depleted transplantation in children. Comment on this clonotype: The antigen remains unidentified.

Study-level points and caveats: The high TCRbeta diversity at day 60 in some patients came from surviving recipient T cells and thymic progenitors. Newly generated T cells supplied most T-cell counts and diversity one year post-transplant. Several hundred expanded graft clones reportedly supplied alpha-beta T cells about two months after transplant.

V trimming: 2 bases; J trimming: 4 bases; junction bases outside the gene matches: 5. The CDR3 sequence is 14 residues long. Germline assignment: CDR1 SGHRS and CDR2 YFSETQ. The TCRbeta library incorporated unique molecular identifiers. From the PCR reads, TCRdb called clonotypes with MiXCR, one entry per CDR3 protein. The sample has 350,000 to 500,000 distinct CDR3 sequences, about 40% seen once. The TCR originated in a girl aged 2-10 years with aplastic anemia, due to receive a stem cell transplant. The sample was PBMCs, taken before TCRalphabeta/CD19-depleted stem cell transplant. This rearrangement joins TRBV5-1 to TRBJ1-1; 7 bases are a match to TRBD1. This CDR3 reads CASSLAGGVTEAFF. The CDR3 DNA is TGCGCCAGCAGCTTAGCAGGGGGAGTCACTGAAGCTTTCTTT.